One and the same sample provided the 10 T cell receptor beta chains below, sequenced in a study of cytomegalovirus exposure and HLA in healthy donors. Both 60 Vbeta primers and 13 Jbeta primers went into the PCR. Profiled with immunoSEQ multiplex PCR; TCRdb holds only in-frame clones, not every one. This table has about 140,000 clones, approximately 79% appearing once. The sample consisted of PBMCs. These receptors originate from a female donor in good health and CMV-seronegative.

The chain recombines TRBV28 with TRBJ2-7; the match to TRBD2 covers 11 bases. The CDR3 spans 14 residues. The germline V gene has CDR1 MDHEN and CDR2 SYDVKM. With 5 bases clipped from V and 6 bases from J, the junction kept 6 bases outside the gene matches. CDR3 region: CASSGFGLAGEQYF. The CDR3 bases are TGTGCCAGCAGTGGGTTCGGACTAGCGGGCGAGCAGTACTTC.

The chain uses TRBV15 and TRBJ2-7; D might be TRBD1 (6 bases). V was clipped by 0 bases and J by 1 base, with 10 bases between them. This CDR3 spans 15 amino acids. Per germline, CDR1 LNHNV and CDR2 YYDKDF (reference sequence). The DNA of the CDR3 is TGTGCCACCAGCAGAGAAACGACAGGTTCCTACGAGCAGTACTTC. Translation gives CATSRETTGSYEQYF.

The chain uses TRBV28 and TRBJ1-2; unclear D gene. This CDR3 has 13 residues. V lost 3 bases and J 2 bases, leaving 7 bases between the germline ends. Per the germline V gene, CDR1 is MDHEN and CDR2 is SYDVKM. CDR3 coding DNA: TGTGCCAGCAGTTTGACGGGGAACTATGGCTACACCTTC. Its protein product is CASSLTGNYGYTF.

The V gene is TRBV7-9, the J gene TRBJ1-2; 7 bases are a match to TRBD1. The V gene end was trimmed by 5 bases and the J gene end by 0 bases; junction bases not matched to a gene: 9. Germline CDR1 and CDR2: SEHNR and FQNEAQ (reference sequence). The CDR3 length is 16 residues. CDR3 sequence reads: CASSQGTALTNYGYTF. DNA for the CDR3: TGTGCCAGCAGCCAAGGGACAGCTTTAACTAACTATGGCTACACCTTC.

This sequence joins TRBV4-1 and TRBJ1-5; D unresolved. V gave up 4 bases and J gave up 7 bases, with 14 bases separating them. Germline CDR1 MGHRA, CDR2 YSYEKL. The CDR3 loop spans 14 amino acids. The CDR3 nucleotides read TGCGCCAGCAGCCCCTCGACGGGTGGGCAGCCCCAGCATTTT. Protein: CASSPSTGGQPQHF.

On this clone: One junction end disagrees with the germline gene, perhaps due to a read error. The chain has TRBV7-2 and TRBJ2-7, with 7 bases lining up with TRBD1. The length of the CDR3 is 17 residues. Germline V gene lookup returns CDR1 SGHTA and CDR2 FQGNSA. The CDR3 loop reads CASSLGVAERQGYEQYF. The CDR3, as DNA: TGTGCCAGCAGTTTAGGGGTTGCCGAAAGACAGGGCTACGAGCAGTACTTC.

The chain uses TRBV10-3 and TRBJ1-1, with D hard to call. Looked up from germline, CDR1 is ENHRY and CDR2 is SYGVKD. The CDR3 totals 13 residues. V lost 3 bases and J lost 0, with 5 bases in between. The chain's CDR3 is CAISDQVNTEAFF. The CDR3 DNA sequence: TGTGCCATCAGTGATCAGGTGAACACTGAAGCTTTCTTT.

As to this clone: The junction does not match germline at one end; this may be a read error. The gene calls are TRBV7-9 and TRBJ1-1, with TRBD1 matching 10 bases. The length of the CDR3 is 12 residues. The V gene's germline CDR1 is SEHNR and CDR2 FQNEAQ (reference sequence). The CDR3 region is CSSSLGQGVAFF. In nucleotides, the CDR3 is TGTTCCAGCAGCTTAGGACAGGGGGTAGCTTTCTTT.

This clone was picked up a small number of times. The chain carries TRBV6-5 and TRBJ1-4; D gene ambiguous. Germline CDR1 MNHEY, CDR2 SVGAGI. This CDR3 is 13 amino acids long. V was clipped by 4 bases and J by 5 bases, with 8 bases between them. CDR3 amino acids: CASSLHINEKLFF. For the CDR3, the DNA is TGTGCCAGCAGTTTGCACATCAATGAAAAACTGTTTTTT.

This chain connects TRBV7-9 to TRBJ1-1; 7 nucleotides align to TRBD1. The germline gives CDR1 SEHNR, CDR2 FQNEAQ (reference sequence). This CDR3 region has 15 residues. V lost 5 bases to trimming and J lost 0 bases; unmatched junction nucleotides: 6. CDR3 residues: CASSARDRLNTEAFF. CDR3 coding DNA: TGTGCCAGCAGCGCAAGGGACAGACTGAACACTGAAGCTTTCTTT. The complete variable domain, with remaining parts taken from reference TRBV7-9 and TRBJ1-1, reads DTGVSQNPRHKITKRGQNVTFRCDPISEHNRLYWYRQTLGQGPEFLTYFQNEAQLEKSRLLSDRFSAERPKGSFSTLEIQRTEQGDSAMYLCASSARDRLNTEAFFGQGTRLTVV.